This TCR beta chain originates from a study of T cell responses to AZD1222 COVID-19 vaccine. Study results and limitations: White British donors predominated, females outnumbered males, and clonal diversity was possibly underestimated.

Some clones are missing from TCRdb's copy, which holds only in-frame ones; the method was immunoSEQ multiplex PCR. The data hold about 180,000 clones, with just under 90% observed a single time. This clone was picked up a small number of times. Its antigen is undetermined. The sample here was peripheral blood, taken 28 days after the second dose of the MenACWY control vaccine. This TCR derives from an adult who received the MenACWY meningococcal vaccine as a control.

CDR3 protein: CASSQGQGAGEQYF. The CDR3 region has the DNA TGCGCCAGCAGTCAAGGACAGGGGGCTGGCGAGCAGTACTTC. The chain carries TRBV10-2 and TRBJ2-7, with 11 bases that match TRBD1. The CDR3 is 14 residues long. The junction had 6 bases not matched to a gene; V was cut back by 5 bases and J by 6 bases. CDR1 and CDR2 (germline): WSHSY, SAAADI.